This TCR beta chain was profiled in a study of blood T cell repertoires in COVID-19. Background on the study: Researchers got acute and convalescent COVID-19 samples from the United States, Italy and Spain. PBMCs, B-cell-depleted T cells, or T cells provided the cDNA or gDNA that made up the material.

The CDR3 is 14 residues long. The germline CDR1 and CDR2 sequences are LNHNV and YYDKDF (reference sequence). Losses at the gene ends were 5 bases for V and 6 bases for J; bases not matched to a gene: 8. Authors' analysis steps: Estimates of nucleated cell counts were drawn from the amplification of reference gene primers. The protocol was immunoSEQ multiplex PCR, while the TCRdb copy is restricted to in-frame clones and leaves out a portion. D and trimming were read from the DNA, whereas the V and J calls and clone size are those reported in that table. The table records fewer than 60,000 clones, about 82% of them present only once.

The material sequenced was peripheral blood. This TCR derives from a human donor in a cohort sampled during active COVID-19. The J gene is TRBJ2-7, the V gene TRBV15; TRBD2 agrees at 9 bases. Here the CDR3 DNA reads TGTGCCACCAGCGTTCGAGCGGGAGGATCCGAGCAGTACTTC. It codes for CATSVRAGGSEQYF.